This TCR beta chain is drawn from a study of glioma-infiltrating T cells. General study findings and limits: Gliomas, especially low-grade, showed above-expected tissue-blood divergence; non-neoplastic patients showed below. Only very few CDR3 sequences appeared in both tissue and blood.

As regards this clonotype: Its antigen is currently unknown.

CDR3 length equals 17 residues. J lost 9 bases, V lost 5 bases, and 18 bases had no gene match. CDR1 and CDR2 (germline): LNHDA, SQIVND (reference sequence). Using RNA template, CDR3s of TCR alpha and beta were amplified with iRepertoire arm-PCR. Tissue mRNA or PBMC total RNA, 100-400 ng, went into one-step reverse transcription and amplification. TCRdb reanalysed the multiplex PCR reads using MiXCR and keeps one entry per CDR3 protein. The sample lists fewer than 11,000 distinct CDR3 sequences; 56% were seen once. This clonotype originated in a human donor with low-grade glioma or glioblastoma, undergoing nonglioma brain surgery, or in good health (not recorded which). Sequenced material: glioma tissue, nonneoplastic brain tissue, or PBMCs (not recorded which). This chain connects TRBV19 to TRBJ2-1; 8 bases fit TRBD2. The CDR3 DNA sequence: TGTGCCAGTAGTGATCGGAGTAGCGGGATCAGGGCAGGTGAGCAGTTCTTC. This sequence encodes CASSDRSSGIRAGEQFF.